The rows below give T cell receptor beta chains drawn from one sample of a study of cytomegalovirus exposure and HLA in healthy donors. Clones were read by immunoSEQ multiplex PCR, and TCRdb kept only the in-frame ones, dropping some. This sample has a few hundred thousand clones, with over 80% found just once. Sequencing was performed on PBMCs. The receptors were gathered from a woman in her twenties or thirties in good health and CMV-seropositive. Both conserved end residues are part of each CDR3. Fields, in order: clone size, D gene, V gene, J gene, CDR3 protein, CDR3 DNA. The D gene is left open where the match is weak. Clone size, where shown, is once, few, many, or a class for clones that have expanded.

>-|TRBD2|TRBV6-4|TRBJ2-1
CASSDSIAGGNEQFF
TGTGCCAGCAGTGACTCAATAGCGGGGGGCAATGAGCAGTTCTTC
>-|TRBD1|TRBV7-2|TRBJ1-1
CASSLPFVGQFNTEAFF
TGTGCCAGCAGCTTACCTTTTGTGGGACAGTTTAACACTGAAGCTTTCTTT
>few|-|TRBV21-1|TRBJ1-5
CASTPFEGVRVKDQPQHF
TGTGCCAGCACCCCATTTGAGGGGGTTAGAGTGAAGGATCAGCCCCAGCATTTT
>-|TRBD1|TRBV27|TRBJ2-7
CASSSRTGGWEQYF
TGTGCCAGCAGTAGCAGGACAGGGGGGTGGGAGCAGTACTTC
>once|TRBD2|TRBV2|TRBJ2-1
CASISAVAGPYNEQFF
TGTGCCAGCATCTCCGCGGTAGCGGGTCCCTACAATGAGCAGTTCTTC
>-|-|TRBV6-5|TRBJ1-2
CASSYTGGGYTF
TGTGCCAGCAGTTACACTGGAGGCGGCTACACCTTC
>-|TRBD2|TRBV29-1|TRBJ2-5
CSVDGDYGETQYF
TGCAGCGTTGATGGGGACTATGGCGAGACCCAGTACTTC
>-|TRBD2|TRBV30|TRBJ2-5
CAWSPIAGVRGETQYF
TGTGCCTGGAGTCCGATAGCGGGAGTGAGAGGAGAGACCCAGTACTTC
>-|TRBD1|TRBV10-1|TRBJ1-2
CASSETGDYGYTF
TGCGCCAGCAGTGAGACAGGGGACTATGGCTACACCTTC
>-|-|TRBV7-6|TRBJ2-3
CASSLADGQTSTDTQYF
TGTGCCAGCAGCTTAGCGGATGGACAGACTAGCACAGATACGCAGTATTTT
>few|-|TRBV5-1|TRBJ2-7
CASRAGRSSYEQYF
TGCGCCAGCAGGGCGGGACGGAGCTCCTACGAGCAGTACTTC
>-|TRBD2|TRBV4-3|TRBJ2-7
CASSQVPFAGTISYEQYF
TGCGCCAGCAGCCAAGTTCCTTTCGCTGGGACTATCTCCTACGAGCAGTACTTC
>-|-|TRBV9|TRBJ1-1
CASSQGGNTEAFF
TGTGCCAGCAGTCAGGGAGGGAACACTGAAGCTTTCTTT
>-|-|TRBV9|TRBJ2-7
CASSVDSAGYEQYF
TGTGCCAGCAGCGTAGACTCAGCAGGGTACGAGCAGTACTTC
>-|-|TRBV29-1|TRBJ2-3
CSAVLGEALDTQYF
TGCAGCGCAGTTTTGGGGGAGGCGTTAGATACGCAGTATTTT
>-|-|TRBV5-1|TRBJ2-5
CASSSDNQETQYF
TGCGCCAGCAGCTCGGACAACCAAGAGACCCAGTACTTC
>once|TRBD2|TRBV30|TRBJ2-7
CAWSSLAGGLTYEQYF
TGTGCCTGGAGTTCCCTAGCGGGAGGTCTCACCTACGAGCAGTACTTC
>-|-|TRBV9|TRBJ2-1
CASSVDPGYNEQFF
TGTGCCAGCAGCGTAGATCCAGGCTACAATGAGCAGTTCTTC
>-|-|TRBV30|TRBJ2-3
CAWSISTDTQYF
TGTGCCTGGAGTATAAGCACAGATACGCAGTATTTT
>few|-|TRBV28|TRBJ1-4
CASSYRESKLFF
TGTGCCAGCAGTTACCGGGAGTCGAAACTGTTTTTT
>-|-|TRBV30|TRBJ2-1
CAWSPPSNEQFF
TGTGCCTGGAGTCCCCCATCCAATGAGCAGTTCTTC
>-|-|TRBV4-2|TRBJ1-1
CASSEALWDSRTEAFF
TGTGCCAGCAGCGAAGCGTTATGGGATAGTCGCACTGAAGCTTTCTTT
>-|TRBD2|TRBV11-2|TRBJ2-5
CASSLGTNSPGQETQYF
TGTGCCAGCAGCTTGGGGACTAATTCCCCGGGCCAAGAGACCCAGTACTTC
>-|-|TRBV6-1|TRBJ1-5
CASRDQIPNNQPQHF
TGTGCCAGCCGGGACCAAATACCCAACAATCAGCCCCAGCATTTT
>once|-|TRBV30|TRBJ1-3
CAWSIAGASSGNTIYF
TGTGCCTGGAGTATAGCGGGGGCGAGCTCTGGAAACACCATATATTTT
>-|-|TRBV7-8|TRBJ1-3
CASSVGDTRRNTIYF
TGTGCCAGCAGCGTTGGAGACACTAGACGAAACACCATATATTTT
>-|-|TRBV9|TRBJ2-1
CASSVVGESEQFF
TGTGCCAGCAGCGTAGTTGGAGAAAGTGAGCAGTTCTTC
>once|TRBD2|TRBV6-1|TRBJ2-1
CASSGVAGDLDEQFF
TGTGCCAGCAGTGGGGTTGCGGGAGACTTGGATGAGCAGTTCTTC
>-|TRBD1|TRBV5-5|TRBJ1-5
CASSPGTGGNQPQHF
TGTGCCAGCAGCCCCGGGACAGGGGGCAATCAGCCCCAGCATTTT
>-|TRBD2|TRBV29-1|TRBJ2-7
CSVLRTSGHYEQYF
TGCAGCGTTCTCCGGACTAGCGGGCATTACGAGCAGTACTTC
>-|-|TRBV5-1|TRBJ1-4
CASSLDWAKGPLEKLFF
TGCGCCAGCAGCTTGGACTGGGCCAAGGGGCCCCTTGAAAAACTGTTTTTT
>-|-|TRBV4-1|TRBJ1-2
CASSPWDTALDGYTF
TGCGCCAGCAGCCCCTGGGACACCGCGTTAGATGGCTACACCTTC
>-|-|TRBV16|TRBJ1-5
CASSQSGVNQPQHF
TGTGCCAGCAGCCAGTCCGGGGTTAATCAGCCCCAGCATTTT
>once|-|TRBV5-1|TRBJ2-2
CASSLGPESNTGELFF
TGCGCCAGCAGCTTGGGACCGGAGAGTAACACCGGGGAGCTGTTTTTT
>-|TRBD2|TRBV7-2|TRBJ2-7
CASSLIPSGSYEQYF
TGTGCCAGCAGCCTCATCCCTAGCGGCTCCTACGAGCAGTACTTC
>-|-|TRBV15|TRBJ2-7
CATSRAGETYEQYF
TGTGCCACCAGCAGAGCAGGGGAAACCTACGAGCAGTACTTC
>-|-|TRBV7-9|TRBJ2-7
CASSPAPFEQYF
TGTGCCAGCAGCCCAGCTCCCTTTGAGCAGTACTTC
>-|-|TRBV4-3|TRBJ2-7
CASSQAAPGAWEQYF
TGCGCCAGCAGCCAAGCTGCGCCGGGAGCTTGGGAGCAGTACTTC
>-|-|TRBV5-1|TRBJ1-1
CASSSGTQGTEAFF
TGCGCCAGCAGCTCCGGGACTCAAGGGACTGAAGCTTTCTTT
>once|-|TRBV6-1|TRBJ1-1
CASSEIKVPEAFF
TGTGCCAGCAGTGAAATCAAGGTCCCTGAAGCTTTCTTT
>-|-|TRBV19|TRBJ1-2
CASSRQGYGYTF
TGTGCCAGTAGTCGTCAGGGTTATGGCTACACCTTC
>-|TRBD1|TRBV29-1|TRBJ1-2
CSVEDRGDGYTF
TGCAGCGTTGAAGACAGGGGGGATGGCTACACCTTC
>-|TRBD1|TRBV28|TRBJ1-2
CATVRSGQGARYTF
TGTGCCACGGTTCGGTCGGGACAGGGGGCACGGTACACCTTC
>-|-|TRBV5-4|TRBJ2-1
CASQGTYNEQFF
TGTGCCTCACAGGGAACCTACAATGAGCAGTTCTTC
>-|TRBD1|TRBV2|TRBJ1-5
CASTQRDRVGQPQHF
TGTGCCAGCACCCAACGGGACAGGGTAGGTCAGCCCCAGCATTTT
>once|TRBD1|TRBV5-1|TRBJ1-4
CASSMGQDEKLFF
TGCGCCAGCAGCATGGGACAGGATGAAAAACTGTTTTTT
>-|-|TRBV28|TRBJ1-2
CASTPRGNGNYGYTF
TGTGCCAGCACCCCGAGGGGAAACGGTAACTATGGCTACACCTTC
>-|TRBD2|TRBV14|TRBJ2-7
CASSPTRRQRGLSYEQYF
TGTGCCAGCAGCCCCACTAGGAGGCAGCGGGGCCTATCCTACGAGCAGTACTTC
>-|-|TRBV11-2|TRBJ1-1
CASSLDRIEAFF
TGTGCCAGCAGCTTAGACAGGATTGAAGCTTTCTTT
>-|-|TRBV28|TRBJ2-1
CASSLLGNEQFF
TGTGCCAGCAGTTTATTGGGCAATGAGCAGTTCTTC